Below, one T cell receptor beta chain is given with its context. As yet, its antigen is unknown. The isolated RNA, all of it, was reverse transcribed, so expressed TCRB transcripts were what got sequenced. This table comes from immunoSEQ multiplex PCR, and its TCRdb copy is limited to in-frame clones, with some not included. The sample has 310,000 or so clones; roughly 8.8% are singletons. There are 15 residues in the CDR3. Trimming removed 1 base from V and 6 bases from J, with 14 bases in between. Germline-derived CDR1 and CDR2 are SGHTA and FQGNSA. The data derive from a study of beta chain features in type 1 diabetes. Whole-study results and caveats: Shorter TCRB CDR3s, moderately but significantly so, marked every one of the four CD4+ subsets in Type 1 diabetes patients.

The sample was central memory CD4+ T cells from blood. The rearrangement uses TRBV7-2 and TRBJ2-3, with D unresolved. This sequence was found in a man aged 25-40 years with type 1 diabetes. The CDR3 reads CASSLERLSSDTQYF. As DNA, the CDR3 is TGTGCCAGCAGCTTAGAGCGCCTCTCATCCGATACGCAGTATTTT.